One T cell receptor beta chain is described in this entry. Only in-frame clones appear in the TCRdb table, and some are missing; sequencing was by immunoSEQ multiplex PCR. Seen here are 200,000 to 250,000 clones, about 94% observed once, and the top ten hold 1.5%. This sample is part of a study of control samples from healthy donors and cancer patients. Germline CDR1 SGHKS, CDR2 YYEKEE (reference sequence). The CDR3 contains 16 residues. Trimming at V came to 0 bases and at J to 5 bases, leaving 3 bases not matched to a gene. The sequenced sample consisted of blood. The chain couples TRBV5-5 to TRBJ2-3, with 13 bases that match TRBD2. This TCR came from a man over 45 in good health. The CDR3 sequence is CASSLGLAGGLDTQYF. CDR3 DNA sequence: TGTGCCAGCAGCTTGGGACTAGCGGGGGGCTTAGATACGCAGTATTTT.